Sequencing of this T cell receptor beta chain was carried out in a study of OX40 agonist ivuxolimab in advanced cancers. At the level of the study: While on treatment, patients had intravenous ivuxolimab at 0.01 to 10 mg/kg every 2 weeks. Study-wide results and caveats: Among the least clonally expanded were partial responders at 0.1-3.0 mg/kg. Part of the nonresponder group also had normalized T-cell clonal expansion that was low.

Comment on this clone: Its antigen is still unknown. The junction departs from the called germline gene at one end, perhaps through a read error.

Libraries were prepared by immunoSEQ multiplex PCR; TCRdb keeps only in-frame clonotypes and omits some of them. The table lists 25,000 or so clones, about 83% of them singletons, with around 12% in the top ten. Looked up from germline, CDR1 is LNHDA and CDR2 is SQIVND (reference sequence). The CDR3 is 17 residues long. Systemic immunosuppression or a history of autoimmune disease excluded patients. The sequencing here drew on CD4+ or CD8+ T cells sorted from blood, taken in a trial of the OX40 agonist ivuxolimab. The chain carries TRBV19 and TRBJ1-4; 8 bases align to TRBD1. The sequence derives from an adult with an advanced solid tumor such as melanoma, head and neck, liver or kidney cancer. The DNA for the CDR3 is TGTGCCAGTAGTCTGACAGGGGACCATGCAACTAACGAAAAACTGTTTTTT. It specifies CASSLTGDHATNEKLFF. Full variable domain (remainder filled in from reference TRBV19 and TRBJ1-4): DGGITQSPKYLFRKEGQNVTLSCEQNLNHDAMYWYRQDPGQGLRLIYYSQIVNDFQKGDIAEGYSVSREKKESFPLTVTSAQKNPTAFYLCASSLTGDHATNEKLFFGSGTQLSVL.